The TCR beta chain under discussion was sequenced for a study of identical twins. Overall study results and limits: Cord blood beta clonotypes that were abundant carried fewer insertions, and memory repertoires showed no such trend.

Concerning this clonotype: Its antigen is currently unknown. A junction end diverges from the germline sequence, so it may reflect a read error.

The CDR3 is 16 amino acids. Germline loops: CDR1 LGHNA, CDR2 YNFKEQ. MiXCR was run by TCRdb on the 5' RACE reads, yielding one entry per CDR3 protein. Of 1.5 million to 2 million distinct CDR3 sequences listed, around 29% are singletons. The chain recombines TRBV4-2 with TRBJ1-2; a weak D match, TRBD1 (5 bases). Source material: cord blood. The origin of this receptor is a newborn girl in good health. This CDR3 is CACSRPGEWDDYGYTF. CDR3 in DNA: TGTGCCTGCAGCCGCCCAGGCGAGTGGGACGACTATGGCTACACCTTC.